These T cell receptor beta chains were read from a single sample in a study of cytomegalovirus exposure and HLA in healthy donors. TCRdb keeps only in-frame clones here, not all; method: immunoSEQ multiplex PCR. The sample has about 150,000 clones; 64% are singletons. Input material: PBMCs. All receptors come from a woman between 40 and 50 years old in good health and CMV-seronegative. Each CDR3 is given with its conserved first and last residue. D genes are given only for firm matches. Size is stated for part of the rows, as once, few or many counts, or as a class when the clone is expanded.

d_gene	v_gene	abundance	j_gene	CDR3aa	CDR3nt
.	TRBV9	.	TRBJ2-5	CASSVRPGTQETQYF	TGTGCCAGCAGCGTACGTCCGGGGACTCAAGAGACCCAGTACTTC
.	TRBV7-2	.	TRBJ2-2	CASSLVGSGNTGELFF	TGTGCCAGCAGCTTAGTGGGTTCAGGGAACACCGGGGAGCTGTTTTTT
TRBD1	TRBV7-2	.	TRBJ2-5	CASSFPTGGGETQYF	TGTGCCAGCAGCTTTCCGACAGGGGGGGGAGAGACCCAGTACTTC
.	TRBV27	.	TRBJ2-1	CASRTHGGYNEQFF	TGTGCCAGCAGAACCCACGGGGGCTACAATGAGCAGTTCTTC
.	TRBV5-4	once	TRBJ1-1	CASSAPQMGRATEAFF	TGTGCCAGCAGCGCCCCTCAGATGGGGAGGGCCACTGAAGCTTTCTTT
TRBD1	TRBV10-3	.	TRBJ1-2	CAISETLYRTGGDYGYTF	TGTGCCATCAGTGAGACCCTATATCGGACAGGGGGAGACTATGGCTACACCTTC
.	TRBV7-9	once	TRBJ1-1	CASSLEGGYTEAFF	TGTGCCAGCAGCTTAGAGGGGGGGTACACTGAAGCTTTCTTT
.	TRBV30	.	TRBJ1-1	CAWTEGTEAFF	TGTGCCTGGACCGAGGGCACTGAAGCTTTCTTT
.	TRBV18	.	TRBJ1-1	CASGPRTGPNTEAFF	TGTGCCAGCGGACCCCGAACAGGGCCAAACACTGAAGCTTTCTTT
.	TRBV5-6	.	TRBJ2-6	CASSLGGGAPGANVLTF	TGTGCCAGCAGCTTGGGGGGCGGGGCCCCTGGGGCCAACGTCCTGACTTTC
.	TRBV28	once	TRBJ1-2	CASSSPGHISPETKYRFGYTF	TGTGCCAGCAGTTCTCCGGGACATATATCCCCCGAAACTAAATATCGCTTTGGCTACACCTTC
.	TRBV1	.	TRBJ1-2	CTSSHPDCAVYGYTF	TGCACCAGCAGCCATCCGGACTGCGCCGTCTATGGCTACACCTTC
.	TRBV27	.	TRBJ1-1	CATIGVNTEAFF	TGTGCCACAATAGGGGTGAACACTGAAGCTTTCTTT
TRBD1	TRBV12-5	few	TRBJ1-2	CASGSWDRAIYGYTF	TGTGCTAGTGGTTCCTGGGACAGGGCAATTTATGGCTACACCTTC
.	TRBV4-1	few	TRBJ1-1	CASSQEQENTEAFF	TGCGCCAGCAGCCAAGAACAGGAGAACACTGAAGCTTTCTTT
.	TRBV12-2	.	TRBJ2-7	CASRGASVHEQYF	TGTGCAAGTCGCGGGGCTAGCGTCCACGAGCAGTACTTC
TRBD2	TRBV5-1	.	TRBJ2-2	CASSRIAGGSTGELFF	TGCGCCAGCAGCCGGATAGCGGGGGGTTCCACCGGGGAGCTGTTTTTT
TRBD1	TRBV30	.	TRBJ1-4	CAWSVLGAGGREKLFF	TGTGCCTGGAGTGTACTTGGCGCAGGGGGCAGGGAAAAACTGTTTTTT
.	TRBV2	.	TRBJ1-1	CASSDQTVNTEAFF	TGTGCCAGCAGTGACCAGACAGTCAACACTGAAGCTTTCTTT
TRBD1	TRBV5-1	.	TRBJ2-7	CASSLEGQGNDEQYF	TGCGCCAGCAGCTTGGAGGGACAGGGCAATGACGAGCAGTACTTC
.	TRBV9	.	TRBJ1-5	CASSVDGGLQPQHF	TGTGCCAGCAGCGTAGACGGGGGTCTTCAGCCCCAGCATTTT
.	TRBV18	.	TRBJ2-7	CASSDSVDSYEQYF	TGTGCCAGCTCGGACAGCGTAGACTCCTACGAGCAGTACTTC
.	TRBV4-3	.	TRBJ1-4	CASSQDLLGGATNEKLFF	TGCGCCAGCAGCCAAGATCTTTTAGGGGGAGCAACTAATGAAAAACTGTTTTTT
TRBD1	TRBV28	few	TRBJ2-3	CASSLLGRGTGGDTQYF	TGTGCCAGCAGTTTATTGGGCAGGGGGACAGGAGGAGATACGCAGTATTTT
.	TRBV28	.	TRBJ1-3	CASSTTAAGNTIYF	TGTGCCAGCAGCACTACAGCGGCTGGAAACACCATATATTTT
.	TRBV6-5	few	TRBJ1-2	CASSYVPNYGYTF	TGTGCCAGCAGTTACGTCCCAAACTATGGCTACACCTTC
TRBD2	TRBV5-6	.	TRBJ2-3	CASSPGRGTQYF	TGTGCCAGCAGCCCGGGGAGGGGTACGCAGTATTTT
.	TRBV7-2	few	TRBJ2-3	CASSLSVSSTDTQYF	TGTGCCAGCAGCTTATCAGTATCTAGCACAGATACGCAGTATTTT
.	TRBV4-2	few	TRBJ2-2	CASSQGTSGVNTGELFF	TGTGCCAGCAGCCAAGGAACTTCGGGGGTGAACACCGGGGAGCTGTTTTTT
.	TRBV30	.	TRBJ2-5	CAWSRETQYF	TGTGCCTGGAGCCGGGAGACCCAGTACTTC
TRBD1	TRBV5-4	.	TRBJ1-3	CAAGTGGHSSGNTIYF	TGTGCCGCGGGGACAGGGGGCCATAGCTCTGGAAACACCATATATTTT
.	TRBV9	.	TRBJ1-1	CASSPDSRNTEAFF	TGTGCCAGCTCGCCGGACAGCCGGAACACTGAAGCTTTCTTT
.	TRBV7-3	.	TRBJ2-1	CASSSGGAARSYNEQFF	TGTGCCAGCAGCTCCGGGGGAGCCGCCCGTTCCTACAATGAGCAGTTCTTC
TRBD1	TRBV6-5	.	TRBJ1-2	CASSPDRGGRGYTF	TGTGCCAGCAGCCCCGACAGGGGAGGGAGAGGCTACACCTTC
.	TRBV2	few	TRBJ1-5	CASRTSYSNQPQHF	TGTGCCAGCAGGACATCTTATAGCAATCAGCCCCAGCATTTT
.	TRBV5-8	.	TRBJ1-1	CASRGQSATEAFF	TGTGCCAGCAGGGGGCAGTCAGCGACTGAAGCTTTCTTT
.	TRBV4-3	.	TRBJ1-5	CASSQRREGSNQPQHF	TGCGCCAGCAGCCAAAGGAGGGAGGGAAGCAATCAGCCCCAGCATTTT
TRBD2	TRBV27	.	TRBJ2-5	CASSFAFSGGAWETQYF	TGTGCCAGCAGTTTTGCGTTTAGCGGGGGGGCGTGGGAGACCCAGTACTTC
.	TRBV6-4	once	TRBJ1-1	CASSVEENTEAFF	TGTGCCAGCAGTGTTGAGGAGAACACTGAAGCTTTCTTT
.	TRBV6-1	once	TRBJ1-4	CASSEVWGFANEKLFF	TGTGCCAGCAGTGAAGTATGGGGCTTCGCTAATGAAAAACTGTTTTTT